This TCR beta chain was obtained from a study of blood T cell repertoires in COVID-19. Looking at the study overall: Donors in the United States, Italy and Spain gave samples during acute or convalescent COVID-19. PBMCs, B-cell-depleted T cells, or T cells were the source of the cDNA or gDNA that made up the material.

Some clones are missing from TCRdb's copy, which holds only in-frame ones; the method was immunoSEQ multiplex PCR. The table lists 350,000 to 450,000 clones, nearly 90% of them singletons. J gave up 8 bases and V 4 bases, and 4 bases lay outside the gene matches. Germline-derived CDR1 and CDR2 are WNHNN and SYGVQD (reference sequence). The CDR3 has 14 amino acids. The sample comprised PBMCs or T cells enriched from blood (not recorded which). V is TRBV10-1 and J is TRBJ2-1; 11 bases are shared with TRBD2. The clonotype comes from a woman aged 18-30 years who had been exposed to COVID-19. CDR3 sequence: CASSGGSGRDEQFF. In nucleotides, the CDR3 is TGCGCCAGCAGTGGTGGTAGCGGGAGGGATGAGCAGTTCTTC.